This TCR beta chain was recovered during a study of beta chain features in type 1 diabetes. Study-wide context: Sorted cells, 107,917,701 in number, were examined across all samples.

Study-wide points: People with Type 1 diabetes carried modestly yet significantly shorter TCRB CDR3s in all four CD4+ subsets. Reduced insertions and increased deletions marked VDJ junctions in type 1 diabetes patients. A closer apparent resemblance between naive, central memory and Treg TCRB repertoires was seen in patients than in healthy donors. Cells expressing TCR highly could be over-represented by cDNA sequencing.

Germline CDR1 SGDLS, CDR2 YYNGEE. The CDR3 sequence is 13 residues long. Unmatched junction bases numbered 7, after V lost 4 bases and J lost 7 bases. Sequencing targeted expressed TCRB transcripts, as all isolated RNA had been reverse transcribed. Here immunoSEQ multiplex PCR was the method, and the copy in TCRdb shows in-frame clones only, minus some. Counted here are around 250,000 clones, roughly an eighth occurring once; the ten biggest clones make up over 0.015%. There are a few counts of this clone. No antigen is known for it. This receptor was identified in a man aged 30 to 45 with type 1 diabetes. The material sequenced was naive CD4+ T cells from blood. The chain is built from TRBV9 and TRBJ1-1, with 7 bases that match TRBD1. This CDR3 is CASSQRQGSEAFF. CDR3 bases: TGTGCCAGCAGCCAGCGACAGGGAAGTGAAGCTTTCTTT.